This T cell receptor (beta chain) stems from a study of CD8+ T cells in alopecia areata. This CDR3 comprises 14 residues. The trim removed 5 bases at V and 4 bases at J, leaving 6 bases unmatched. Germline V gene data show CDR1 as MNHEY and CDR2 as SVGAGI. Treatment: oral pan-JAK inhibitor, 5-10 mg twice daily. RNA, once extracted, was reverse transcribed into cDNA for use as the sequencing template. Profiling relied on immunoSEQ multiplex PCR, and the TCRdb table lists in-frame clones only, not all of them. Counted here are about 210,000 clones, 50% to 75% occurring once; the ten biggest clones make up more than 3.5%.

The receptor was derived from a human donor with alopecia areata. The rearrangement uses TRBV6-5 and TRBJ1-2, with 8 bases lining up with TRBD1. The source material was CD4+ T cells sorted from blood, sampled at week 4, from a patient treated with tofacitinib. CDR3 amino acids: CASSKDRAVYGYTF. The DNA of the CDR3 is TGTGCCAGCAGTAAGGACAGGGCGGTCTATGGCTACACCTTC.